This T cell receptor beta chain was sequenced during a study of blood T cells in healthy people across ages. There are 15 residues in the CDR3. V shed 5 bases, J shed 1 base, and the junction held 5 bases outside the gene matches. Germline CDR1 reads LGHNA; CDR2 reads YNFKEQ. The use of a sample-barcoded 5' primer and a J-beta primer mix characterized a second PCR of roughly 7 to 12 cycles. MiXCR, applied by TCRdb to the 5' RACE reads, yields one record per CDR3 protein. The top ten clones hold 7.7% of a sample with about 1.7 million distinct CDR3 sequences, over 25% of them seen once. The sample comprised blood. The chain uses TRBV4-2 and TRBJ1-5; 7 nucleotides align to TRBD1. This receptor was identified in a woman in her thirties in good health. CDR3 residues: CASSDDRASNQPQHF. CDR3 bases: TGTGCCAGCAGCGACGACAGGGCAAGCAATCAGCCCCAGCATTTT.